A selection of T cell receptor beta chains follows, all from one sample in a study of siplizumab effects on memory and regulatory T cells. The method was immunoSEQ multiplex PCR; TCRdb's version includes in-frame clones alone and lacks a portion of them. The profile shows about 100,000 clones, approximately 91% of them singletons. The sequenced sample consisted of CD4+ T cells sorted from blood. Receptors originate from a human donor in good health. Both conserved end residues are part of each CDR3. Fields, in order: clone size, V gene, J gene, D gene, CDR3 protein, CDR3 DNA. D genes are given only for firm matches. Clone size, where shown, is once, few, many, or a class for clones that have expanded.

clone size: NA; V gene: TRBV4-3; J gene: TRBJ2-2; D gene: TRBD2; CDR3 protein: CASSQVSSGYTGELFF; CDR3 DNA: TGCGCCAGCAGCCAAGTGTCTAGCGGTTACACCGGGGAGCTGTTTTTT
clone size: NA; V gene: TRBV6-1; J gene: TRBJ1-5; D gene: NA; CDR3 protein: CASSARTGDSNQPQHF; CDR3 DNA: TGTGCCAGCAGTGCCCGGACTGGAGATAGCAATCAGCCCCAGCATTTT
clone size: NA; V gene: TRBV7-2; J gene: TRBJ2-7; D gene: NA; CDR3 protein: CASSLFMASSYEQYF; CDR3 DNA: TGTGCCAGCAGCCTATTTATGGCGTCTTCCTACGAGCAGTACTTC
clone size: NA; V gene: TRBV11-2; J gene: TRBJ2-7; D gene: NA; CDR3 protein: CASSSGSYEQYF; CDR3 DNA: TGTGCCAGCAGCTCGGGATCCTACGAGCAGTACTTC
clone size: NA; V gene: TRBV6-5; J gene: TRBJ1-1; D gene: NA; CDR3 protein: CASSYSILERTEAFF; CDR3 DNA: TGTGCCAGCAGTTACTCGATCCTTGAGCGGACTGAAGCTTTCTTT
clone size: NA; V gene: TRBV7-2; J gene: TRBJ1-5; D gene: TRBD1; CDR3 protein: CASSPGQGGSQPQHF; CDR3 DNA: TGTGCCAGCAGCCCGGGACAGGGTGGCTCTCAGCCCCAGCATTTT
clone size: NA; V gene: TRBV6-5; J gene: TRBJ1-5; D gene: NA; CDR3 protein: CASSRDIFSNQPQHF; CDR3 DNA: TGTGCCAGCAGCAGGGACATTTTTAGCAATCAGCCCCAGCATTTT
clone size: NA; V gene: TRBV10-1; J gene: TRBJ2-7; D gene: NA; CDR3 protein: CASFGQLSYEQYF; CDR3 DNA: TGCGCCAGCTTCGGACAGCTCTCCTACGAGCAGTACTTC
clone size: NA; V gene: TRBV5-6; J gene: TRBJ2-3; D gene: NA; CDR3 protein: CASSQTGTYEVTQYF; CDR3 DNA: TGTGCCAGCAGCCAAACTGGGACGTACGAAGTGACGCAGTATTTT
clone size: NA; V gene: TRBV29-1; J gene: TRBJ2-3; D gene: NA; CDR3 protein: CSVGNLRGEGSSGTQYF; CDR3 DNA: TGCAGCGTTGGAAATCTCAGGGGCGAGGGGTCCTCGGGTACGCAGTATTTT
clone size: NA; V gene: TRBV19; J gene: TRBJ1-2; D gene: TRBD1; CDR3 protein: CASSRQGVGYGYTF; CDR3 DNA: TGTGCCAGTAGTAGACAGGGAGTGGGCTATGGCTACACCTTC
clone size: NA; V gene: TRBV28; J gene: TRBJ1-2; D gene: NA; CDR3 protein: CASLSEGRGYTF; CDR3 DNA: TGTGCCAGCCTCTCCGAGGGGCGGGGCTACACCTTC
clone size: NA; V gene: TRBV7-2; J gene: TRBJ2-1; D gene: TRBD2; CDR3 protein: CASSPGGAVSNEQFF; CDR3 DNA: TGTGCCAGCAGCCCCGGGGGGGCGGTTAGCAATGAGCAGTTCTTC
clone size: NA; V gene: TRBV5-1; J gene: TRBJ2-2; D gene: TRBD2; CDR3 protein: CASSLTMSSGGNTGELFF; CDR3 DNA: TGCGCCAGCAGCTTAACCATGTCTAGCGGGGGGAACACCGGGGAGCTGTTTTTT
clone size: NA; V gene: TRBV7-2; J gene: TRBJ2-3; D gene: TRBD2; CDR3 protein: CASSLIPGGPPDTQYF; CDR3 DNA: TGTGCCAGCAGCTTAATTCCGGGGGGGCCACCAGATACGCAGTATTTT
clone size: NA; V gene: TRBV21-1; J gene: TRBJ1-5; D gene: NA; CDR3 protein: CASRVRFETGSNQPQHF; CDR3 DNA: TGTGCCAGCAGGGTCCGGTTCGAGACGGGTAGCAATCAGCCCCAGCATTTT
clone size: NA; V gene: TRBV2; J gene: TRBJ1-2; D gene: NA; CDR3 protein: CASSETESYGYTF; CDR3 DNA: TGTGCCAGCAGTGAGACAGAATCCTATGGCTACACCTTC
clone size: NA; V gene: TRBV15; J gene: TRBJ2-7; D gene: NA; CDR3 protein: CATSTSPDTRYEQYF; CDR3 DNA: TGTGCCACCAGTACTAGTCCAGACACAAGGTACGAGCAGTACTTC
clone size: NA; V gene: TRBV2; J gene: TRBJ1-6; D gene: NA; CDR3 protein: CASNRDSGSPLHF; CDR3 DNA: TGTGCCAGCAACCGGGACTCGGGGTCACCCCTCCACTTT
clone size: NA; V gene: TRBV7-2; J gene: TRBJ2-2; D gene: TRBD2; CDR3 protein: CASSLTSGGAQRTGELFF; CDR3 DNA: TGTGCCAGCAGCTTGACTAGCGGGGGGGCCCAAAGGACCGGGGAGCTGTTTTTT
clone size: NA; V gene: TRBV6-5; J gene: TRBJ1-2; D gene: NA; CDR3 protein: CASSYSLGGPPGYTF; CDR3 DNA: TGTGCCAGCAGTTACAGTTTGGGGGGGCCCCCTGGCTACACCTTC
clone size: NA; V gene: TRBV7-3; J gene: TRBJ2-1; D gene: NA; CDR3 protein: CASSLSWGSYNEQFF; CDR3 DNA: TGTGCCAGCAGCTTAAGCTGGGGCTCCTACAATGAGCAGTTCTTC
clone size: NA; V gene: TRBV6-5; J gene: TRBJ1-6; D gene: TRBD1; CDR3 protein: CASSYSTGGSNSPLHF; CDR3 DNA: TGTGCCAGCAGTTACTCCACAGGGGGCTCGAATTCACCCCTCCACTTT
clone size: NA; V gene: TRBV27; J gene: TRBJ2-3; D gene: NA; CDR3 protein: CASKEWGTQYF; CDR3 DNA: TGTGCCAGCAAAGAGTGGGGTACGCAGTATTTT
clone size: NA; V gene: TRBV5-1; J gene: TRBJ2-5; D gene: TRBD2; CDR3 protein: CASGVVSGGETQYF; CDR3 DNA: TGCGCCAGCGGCGTTGTTTCGGGAGGAGAGACCCAGTACTTC
clone size: NA; V gene: TRBV6-5; J gene: TRBJ2-3; D gene: TRBD2; CDR3 protein: CASRYSGGTDTQYF; CDR3 DNA: TGTGCCAGCAGATATAGCGGGGGCACAGATACGCAGTATTTT
clone size: NA; V gene: TRBV6-6; J gene: TRBJ1-3; D gene: NA; CDR3 protein: CASTRGGDSGNTIYF; CDR3 DNA: TGTGCCAGCACCAGGGGCGGGGATTCTGGAAACACCATATATTTT
clone size: NA; V gene: TRBV19; J gene: TRBJ2-7; D gene: TRBD2; CDR3 protein: CASSAPGLAGGSYEQYF; CDR3 DNA: TGTGCCAGTAGTGCGCCGGGACTAGCGGGGGGGTCCTACGAGCAGTACTTC
clone size: NA; V gene: TRBV5-4; J gene: TRBJ2-2; D gene: TRBD2; CDR3 protein: CASSLVLAGANTGELFF; CDR3 DNA: TGTGCCAGCAGCTTGGTACTAGCGGGGGCAAACACCGGGGAGCTGTTTTTT
clone size: NA; V gene: TRBV7-9; J gene: TRBJ2-2; D gene: NA; CDR3 protein: CASSLASGQRGTGELFF; CDR3 DNA: TGTGCCAGCAGCTTAGCAAGTGGACAGAGAGGAACCGGGGAGCTGTTTTTT
clone size: few; V gene: TRBV7-7; J gene: TRBJ2-7; D gene: NA; CDR3 protein: CASSSTSGREQYF; CDR3 DNA: TGTGCCAGCAGCTCTACTTCAGGGCGCGAGCAGTACTTC
clone size: NA; V gene: TRBV10-2; J gene: TRBJ2-5; D gene: NA; CDR3 protein: CASKKTQETQYF; CDR3 DNA: TGCGCCAGCAAAAAGACCCAAGAGACCCAGTACTTC
clone size: NA; V gene: TRBV7-7; J gene: TRBJ1-2; D gene: NA; CDR3 protein: CASSLEAGAHGYTF; CDR3 DNA: TGTGCCAGCAGCTTAGAGGCTGGGGCTCATGGCTACACCTTC
clone size: NA; V gene: TRBV10-3; J gene: TRBJ2-7; D gene: NA; CDR3 protein: CAISNEGSLSYEQYF; CDR3 DNA: TGTGCCATCAGTAACGAGGGGTCCCTCTCCTACGAGCAGTACTTC
clone size: NA; V gene: TRBV6-6; J gene: TRBJ1-2; D gene: NA; CDR3 protein: CASRNAGDYGYTF; CDR3 DNA: TGTGCCAGCAGGAACGCCGGTGACTATGGCTACACCTTC
clone size: NA; V gene: TRBV5-6; J gene: TRBJ1-4; D gene: NA; CDR3 protein: CASSLLGQSATNEKLFF; CDR3 DNA: TGTGCCAGCAGCTTGCTCGGGCAGTCCGCAACTAATGAAAAACTGTTTTTT
clone size: NA; V gene: TRBV4-1; J gene: TRBJ1-6; D gene: NA; CDR3 protein: CASSQELAGGYNSPLHF; CDR3 DNA: TGCGCCAGCAGCCAAGAATTGGCAGGAGGGTATAATTCACCCCTCCACTTT
clone size: NA; V gene: TRBV6-6; J gene: TRBJ1-3; D gene: NA; CDR3 protein: CASSTRTGFENTIYF; CDR3 DNA: TGTGCCAGCAGTACGCGTACAGGTTTTGAAAACACCATATATTTT
clone size: NA; V gene: TRBV7-3; J gene: TRBJ2-1; D gene: NA; CDR3 protein: CASSPRTVNYNEQFF; CDR3 DNA: TGTGCCAGCAGCCCCCGGACAGTAAACTACAATGAGCAGTTCTTC
clone size: NA; V gene: TRBV18; J gene: TRBJ1-1; D gene: NA; CDR3 protein: CASSPATNTEAFF; CDR3 DNA: TGTGCCAGCTCACCTGCGACGAACACTGAAGCTTTCTTT
clone size: NA; V gene: TRBV5-6; J gene: TRBJ1-1; D gene: NA; CDR3 protein: CASSRGVTEAFF; CDR3 DNA: TGTGCCAGCAGCCGAGGGGTTACTGAAGCTTTCTTT
clone size: NA; V gene: TRBV9; J gene: TRBJ2-3; D gene: NA; CDR3 protein: CASSVDSRGGDTQYF; CDR3 DNA: TGTGCCAGCAGCGTAGATAGCCGGGGAGGAGATACGCAGTATTTT
clone size: NA; V gene: TRBV4-1; J gene: TRBJ2-3; D gene: NA; CDR3 protein: CASSVSGIGSTDTQYF; CDR3 DNA: TGCGCCAGCAGCGTGTCGGGGATCGGCAGCACAGATACGCAGTATTTT
clone size: NA; V gene: TRBV10-1; J gene: TRBJ1-1; D gene: NA; CDR3 protein: CASSSRVNTEAFF; CDR3 DNA: TGCGCCAGCAGTTCCAGGGTGAACACTGAAGCTTTCTTT
clone size: NA; V gene: TRBV10-3; J gene: TRBJ2-2; D gene: TRBD2; CDR3 protein: CAISAQAGDAGELFF; CDR3 DNA: TGTGCCATCAGTGCACAAGCGGGGGATGCCGGGGAGCTGTTTTTT
clone size: NA; V gene: TRBV19; J gene: TRBJ1-2; D gene: NA; CDR3 protein: CATEEFANYGYTF; CDR3 DNA: TGTGCCACCGAGGAATTCGCTAACTATGGCTACACCTTC
clone size: NA; V gene: TRBV5-4; J gene: TRBJ1-1; D gene: NA; CDR3 protein: CASSLEWGSTEAFF; CDR3 DNA: TGTGCCAGCAGCCTGGAGTGGGGGAGCACTGAAGCTTTCTTT
clone size: NA; V gene: TRBV10-3; J gene: TRBJ1-5; D gene: NA; CDR3 protein: CAISESGWGNQPQHF; CDR3 DNA: TGTGCCATCAGTGAGTCGGGGTGGGGAAATCAGCCCCAGCATTTT
clone size: NA; V gene: TRBV7-2; J gene: TRBJ2-3; D gene: NA; CDR3 protein: CASSLLQVNTQYF; CDR3 DNA: TGTGCCAGCAGCTTATTGCAAGTCAATACGCAGTATTTT
clone size: NA; V gene: TRBV6-1; J gene: TRBJ1-6; D gene: NA; CDR3 protein: CASSGRTAKNSPLHF; CDR3 DNA: TGTGCCAGCAGTGGTCGGACAGCGAAAAATTCACCCCTCCACTTT
clone size: NA; V gene: TRBV28; J gene: TRBJ2-5; D gene: TRBD2; CDR3 protein: CASRSPSLKRGGGQETQYF; CDR3 DNA: TGTGCCAGCAGATCTCCTTCTCTTAAGCGGGGGGGCGGGCAAGAGACCCAGTACTTC